The next 18 T cell receptor beta chains were all read from a single sample in a study of T cell repertoires in cytomegalovirus infection (dated by TCRdb to the late 2010s). Reading the label with the study, this specimen's treatment or condition is: in vitro stimulation with specific CMV peptide epitopes to enrich CMV-specific T cells. Their specific antigens are unknown. The sequencer was an Illumina HiSeq 1500. The raw public data were reprocessed by TCRdb itself: fastp quality trimming at Q25, MiXCR clonotype calling, in-frame beta chains only. Records with the same CDR3 protein are collapsed into one entry carrying the most frequent genes and DNA. Here the sample has approximately 910,000 distinct CDR3 sequences; around 29% occur a single time. The ten largest clones represent over 11% of the sample. This specimen consisted of cultured CD8+ T cells from PBMCs, obtained from culture after CMV antigen stimulation. The source is a human donor in good health (CMV status not recorded). Some clones in this sample may be carry-over from other donors' samples.

The rearrangement uses TRBV7-8 and TRBJ2-5, with 8 nucleotides matching TRBD1. Germline values: CDR1 SGHVS, CDR2 FQNEAQ. With 5 bases clipped from V and 5 bases from J, the junction kept 22 bases outside the gene matches. The CDR3 sequence is 19 residues long. The CDR3 DNA sequence: TGTGCCAGCAGCCCATACAGGCAGGGGGCTTTCGTGGAGGAGGAGACCCAGTACTTC. Protein sequence: CASSPYRQGAFVEEETQYF.

This clonotype was seen many times. The rearrangement links TRBV27 to TRBJ1-3, with D maybe TRBD1 (5 bases). V was pared by 7 bases and J by 4 bases, with 17 bases between. In germline, CDR1 is MNHEY, CDR2 SMNVEV (reference sequence). The CDR3 is 15 residues long. CDR3 in DNA: TGTGCCAGCAAGAAGATGACAGCGGGAGGAAACACCATATATTTT. It translates to CASKKMTAGGNTIYF.

V is TRBV5-4 and J is TRBJ2-3; perhaps D is TRBD1 or TRBD2 (5 bases each). The CDR3 consists of 15 residues. Germline V CDR1 and CDR2: SGHNT, YYREEE (reference sequence). Trimming stripped 7 bases from V and 2 bases from J, with 17 bases between. This CDR3 reads CASALTWGNTDTQYF. The CDR3 nucleotides read TGTGCCAGCGCGCTTACGTGGGGGAACACAGATACGCAGTATTTT. The full variable domain, in which reference TRBV5-4 and TRBJ2-3 provide the parts outside the CDR3, is ETGVTQSPTHLIKTRGQQVTLRCSSQSGHNTVSWYQQALGQGPQFIFQYYREEENGRGNFPPRFSGLQFPNYSSELNVNALELDDSALYLCASALTWGNTDTQYFGPGTRLTVL.

This clonotype has a handful of counts. The CDR3 DNA reads TGCGCCAGCAGCCAGACGAATAGCAATCAGCCCCAGCATTTT. This sequence encodes CASSQTNSNQPQHF. The V and J genes are TRBV4-1 and TRBJ1-5, with D hard to call. CDR3 length equals 14 residues. Germline loops: CDR1 MGHRA, CDR2 YSYEKL. Trimming stripped 3 bases from V and 0 bases from J, with 6 bases between.

The rearrangement joins TRBV5-4 to TRBJ2-4; TRBD1 matches 8 bases. V lost 0 bases and J lost 0; bases outside the gene matches: 8. The CDR3 spans 18 residues. Germline V gene data show CDR1 as SGHNT and CDR2 as YYREEE (reference sequence). The CDR3 DNA reads TGTGCCAGCAGCTTGGCCCCTCAGGGGGCAATAGCCAAAAACATTCAGTACTTC. Its translation is CASSLAPQGAIAKNIQYF.

J is TRBJ1-5 and V is TRBV6-2 or TRBV6-3, with D maybe TRBD1 (5 bases). CDR1 and CDR2 from the germline V gene are MNHEY and SVGEGT. The ends were cut back, 8 bases at V and 3 bases at J, with 17 bases in the middle. The CDR3 runs to 15 residues. Written as DNA, the CDR3 is TGTGCCAGCTTAAGGATTGGGACTCCCAATCAGCCCCAGCATTTT. This codes for CASLRIGTPNQPQHF.

V and J are TRBV3-1 and TRBJ1-1; no definite D call. The CDR3 loop spans 17 amino acids. From germline, CDR1 is LGHDT and CDR2 YNNKEL (reference sequence). Trimming stripped 0 bases from V and 1 base from J, with 15 bases between. The DNA for the CDR3 is TGTGCCAGCAGCCAAGATCTATGGAGGGCAGGGAACACTGAAGCTTTCTTT. It translates to CASSQDLWRAGNTEAFF.

A few counts support this clonotype. V gene TRBV19 combines with J gene TRBJ1-1; D not certain. The V end was cut by 4 bases, the J end by 4 bases, with 10 bases between. The germline CDR1 and CDR2 sequences are LNHDA and SQIVND (reference sequence). This CDR3 region has 13 residues. The CDR3: CASSNGVITEAFF. Written as DNA, the CDR3 is TGTGCCAGTAGTAATGGGGTAATCACTGAAGCTTTCTTT.

This chain uses TRBV5-5 with TRBJ2-1, with D unresolved. The CDR3 consists of 11 residues. Germline CDR1 and CDR2: SGHKS and YYEKEE (reference sequence). V lost 7 bases to trimming and J lost 7 bases, with 9 bases between them. In DNA, the CDR3 is TGTGCCAGCCACGGGCCAAATGAGCAGTTCTTC. It encodes CASHGPNEQFF.

The chain combines TRBV9 with TRBJ2-1, with D perhaps TRBD1 or TRBD2 (5 bases each). In germline, CDR1 is SGDLS, CDR2 YYNGEE. The CDR3 spans 16 residues. Trimming stripped 0 bases from V and 6 bases from J, with 16 bases between. The chain's CDR3 is CASSVDGAGSGNEQFF. CDR3 sequence (DNA): TGTGCCAGCAGCGTAGACGGGGCCGGGTCCGGCAATGAGCAGTTCTTC.

The chain recombines TRBV20-1 with TRBJ1-1; D may be TRBD1 (5 bases). Germline V CDR1 and CDR2: DFQATT, SNEGSKA (reference sequence). This CDR3 has 16 residues. Trimming shortened V by 0 bases and J by 5 bases, and 19 bases separated the two germline ends. The CDR3 region is CSARDLGPAGGTEAFF. The CDR3 DNA is TGCAGTGCTAGAGATCTTGGCCCGGCGGGGGGGACTGAAGCTTTCTTT.

Worth noting for this clonotype: The junction differs from germline at one of its ends, possibly a read error. The rearrangement links TRBV6-2 or TRBV6-3 to TRBJ2-7, with D possibly TRBD1 on 5 matching bases. The CDR3 length is 14 residues. Germline assignment: CDR1 MNHEY and CDR2 SVGEGT. The CDR3 region has the DNA TGTGCCAGCAGTTACGGGGCGTTCTCCGACGAGCAGTACTTC. This translates into CASSYGAFSDEQYF.

This clonotype was observed a few times. The gene calls are TRBV9 and TRBJ1-1; a weak D match, TRBD1 (5 bases). Germline-derived CDR1 and CDR2 are SGDLS and YYNGEE. This CDR3 is 14 amino acids long. V was trimmed by 3 bases and J by 5 bases, leaving 14 bases between them. CDR3 coding DNA: TGTGCCAGCAGCGCGGGGGGTGGTGGAACTGAAGCTTTCTTT. This sequence encodes CASSAGGGGTEAFF.

The V call is TRBV2, the J call TRBJ2-4; unclear D gene. V was clipped by 0 bases and J by 1 base, with 13 bases between them. Germline lookup yields CDR1 SNHLY and CDR2 FYNNEI. CDR3 length equals 17 residues. The chain's CDR3 is CASSEASRQWAKNIQYF. CDR3 DNA: TGTGCCAGCAGTGAAGCGAGCCGCCAATGGGCCAAAAACATTCAGTACTTC.

This clonotype was seen a handful of times. The chain carries TRBV6-6 and TRBJ1-1, with 11 bases aligning to TRBD1. After removal of 1 base from V and 1 base from J, the junction contained 2 bases not matched to a gene. In germline, CDR1 is MNHNY, CDR2 SVGAGI (reference sequence). CDR3 size: 16 residues. The DNA for the CDR3 is TGTGCCAGCAGTTACTGGGACAGGGGGGAGAACACTGAAGCTTTCTTT. It encodes CASSYWDRGENTEAFF.

This clonotype appeared once. This rearrangement joins TRBV5-6 to TRBJ2-1, with no clear D. Per the germline V gene, CDR1 is SGHDT and CDR2 is YYEEEE. The CDR3 sequence is 14 residues long. V was shortened by 2 bases and J by 8 bases, with 14 bases between the two germline ends. The CDR3 DNA is TGTGCCAGCAGCTTAGATACTACCAGCTATGAGCAGTTCTTC. This gives the protein CASSLDTTSYEQFF.

The chain carries TRBV13 and TRBJ2-3; 7 bases are shared with TRBD2. V trimming: 4 bases; J trimming: 0 bases; junction bases outside the gene matches: 4. CDR1 is PRHDT, CDR2 FYEKMQ, per germline (reference sequence). The CDR3 contains 15 residues. The CDR3 is CASSSARGSTDTQYF. The CDR3 nucleotides read TGTGCCAGCAGCTCGGCGCGGGGGAGCACAGATACGCAGTATTTT. The whole variable domain, remainder taken from reference TRBV13 and TRBJ2-3, is AAGVIQSPRHLIKEKRETATLKCYPIPRHDTVYWYQQGPGQDPQFLISFYEKMQSDKGSIPDRFSAQQFSDYHSELNMSSLELGDSALYFCASSSARGSTDTQYFGPGTRLTVL.

The chain carries TRBV5-4 and TRBJ2-5; TRBD2 might be the D (7 bases). The length of the CDR3 is 14 residues. The germline V gene encodes CDR1 SGHNT and CDR2 YYREEE (reference sequence). The germline V and J ends were trimmed by 4 bases and 2 bases, with 12 bases remaining between them. Written as DNA, the CDR3 is TGTGCCAGCAGCCTAGGGGGGGAACAAGAGACCCAGTACTTC. It yields the protein CASSLGGEQETQYF.